These T cell receptor beta chains were read from a single sample in a study of a mutant IDH1 vaccine in newly diagnosed glioma. Libraries were prepared by immunoSEQ multiplex PCR; TCRdb keeps only in-frame clonotypes and omits some of them. This sample has some 48,000 clones, with over 75% found just once. Which antigens these TCRs recognize remains unknown. Sequencing was performed on PBMCs, taken from a glioma patient whose treatment included an IDH1 peptide vaccine. All receptors derive from a woman between 40 and 55 years old with glioma. Both conserved end residues are part of each CDR3. D genes are given only for firm matches. Only some rows state a clone size, as once, few, many or a class for expanded clones.

CDR3 protein,CDR3 DNA,clone size,V gene,D gene,J gene
CASSLRNRDYEQYF,TGTGCCAGCAGTTTACGGAACAGGGACTACGAGCAGTACTTC,NA,TRBV28,NA,TRBJ2-7
CASSLARPGSSYNSPLHF,TGTGCCAGCAGCTTAGCCCGACCAGGGAGCTCCTATAATTCACCCCTCCACTTT,NA,TRBV7-8,NA,TRBJ1-6
CASSPGTSYGYTF,TGTGCCAGCAGCCCCGGGACCTCCTATGGCTACACCTTC,NA,TRBV11-2,NA,TRBJ1-2
CASSVTGNTEAFF,TGTGCCAGCAGCGTAACAGGGAACACTGAAGCTTTCTTT,NA,TRBV9,NA,TRBJ1-1
CASSLAGNTEAFF,TGTGCCAGCAGCTTAGCCGGGAACACTGAAGCTTTCTTT,NA,TRBV7-6,NA,TRBJ1-1
CASSWTTGAYEQYF,TGTGCCAGCAGCTGGACGACAGGCGCCTACGAGCAGTACTTC,NA,TRBV5-6,NA,TRBJ2-7
CASTRGGGWTEAFF,TGTGCCAGCACCCGAGGGGGGGGCTGGACTGAAGCTTTCTTT,NA,TRBV2,NA,TRBJ1-1
CASSWGTGATGELFF,TGCGCCAGCAGCTGGGGGACAGGGGCCACCGGGGAGCTGTTTTTT,once,TRBV5-1,TRBD1,TRBJ2-2
CASRRTSGGAGELFF,TGCGCCAGCAGAAGGACTAGCGGGGGGGCCGGGGAGCTGTTTTTT,NA,TRBV5-1,TRBD2,TRBJ2-2
CASSPGTGPGTEAFF,TGTGCCAGCTCACCCGGGACAGGGCCGGGCACTGAAGCTTTCTTT,NA,TRBV18,TRBD1,TRBJ1-1
CASSFSGTGHSEAFF,TGTGCCAGCAGCTTCTCGGGGACCGGACACTCAGAAGCTTTCTTT,NA,TRBV7-9,NA,TRBJ1-1
CASSPVLTNEKLFF,TGTGCCAGCTCACCAGTTTTGACTAATGAAAAACTGTTTTTT,NA,TRBV18,NA,TRBJ1-4
CSAAPGNGYTF,TGCAGTGCCGCGCCGGGGAACGGCTACACCTTC,NA,TRBV20-1,NA,TRBJ1-2
CASSYSGLAEYTQYF,TGTGCCAGCAGTTACTCCGGACTAGCGGAATATACGCAGTATTTT,NA,TRBV6-5,TRBD2,TRBJ2-3
CASSPVGLYEQYF,TGTGCCAGCTCACCGGTGGGGCTCTACGAGCAGTACTTC,NA,TRBV18,NA,TRBJ2-7
CASLRGALGNTEAFF,TGTGCCAGCCTTAGGGGGGCTTTGGGAAACACTGAAGCTTTCTTT,few,TRBV5-5,NA,TRBJ1-1
CASSLAGNEKLFF,TGCGCCAGCAGCTTGGCTGGTAATGAAAAACTGTTTTTT,NA,TRBV5-1,NA,TRBJ1-4
CASSLVGGSGELFF,TGTGCCAGCAGCTTGGTTGGAGGATCCGGGGAGCTGTTTTTT,few,TRBV5-5,NA,TRBJ2-2
CASSLRRATDTQYF,TGTGCCAGCAGCTTGCGCAGGGCGACAGATACGCAGTATTTT,NA,TRBV5-8,NA,TRBJ2-3
CASSYWETGSGYTF,TGTGCCAGCAGTTACTGGGAGACAGGGTCTGGCTACACCTTC,few,TRBV6-5,TRBD1,TRBJ1-2
CASSLAGAPSETQYF,TGTGCCAGCAGCTTAGCAGGGGCCCCCTCAGAGACCCAGTACTTC,NA,TRBV7-2,NA,TRBJ2-5
CASSPLRGVDTGELFF,TGTGCCAGCAGCCCTCTGCGAGGGGTCGACACCGGGGAGCTGTTTTTT,NA,TRBV5-5,NA,TRBJ2-2
CASSLGGGRTEAFF,TGTGCCAGCAGCTTAGGAGGGGGACGGACTGAAGCTTTCTTT,NA,TRBV7-9,NA,TRBJ1-1
CASSPRPDQPQHF,TGTGCTAGCAGCCCGCGCCCCGATCAGCCCCAGCATTTT,NA,TRBV7-7,NA,TRBJ1-5
CASSTWGVTEAFF,TGTGCCAGCAGCACGTGGGGGGTCACTGAAGCTTTCTTT,NA,TRBV5-4,NA,TRBJ1-1
CASSAGQGLWLIF,TGTGCCAGCAGTGCGGGACAGGGCCTTTGGCTTATCTTC,NA,TRBV2,TRBD1,TRBJ1-2
CASSDRGDPGELFF,TGTGCCAGCAGTGACAGGGGAGATCCCGGGGAGCTGTTTTTT,NA,TRBV27,TRBD1,TRBJ2-2
CASSSLHQTETQYF,TGCGCCAGCAGCTCCCTACACCAAACGGAGACCCAGTACTTC,NA,TRBV5-1,NA,TRBJ2-5
CASSPFTGQGGLAFF,TGTGCCAGCTCACCCTTTACGGGACAGGGTGGATTGGCTTTCTTT,NA,TRBV18,TRBD1,TRBJ1-1
CASSLEVDTDQPQHF,TGTGCCAGCAGCTTGGAGGTGGACACCGATCAGCCCCAGCATTTT,NA,TRBV5-5,NA,TRBJ1-5
CASSSGQTSGANVLTF,TGCGCCAGCAGCTCCGGACAGACCTCTGGGGCCAACGTCCTGACTTTC,NA,TRBV5-1,NA,TRBJ2-6
CASSQGQGSYNEQFF,TGTGCCAGCAGCCAGGGGCAGGGCTCCTACAATGAGCAGTTCTTC,NA,TRBV9,NA,TRBJ2-1
CSVESGITDTQYF,TGCAGCGTTGAGTCCGGGATTACAGATACGCAGTATTTT,once,TRBV29-1,NA,TRBJ2-3
CSGTSAYEQYF,TGCAGCGGGACCTCCGCCTACGAGCAGTACTTC,NA,TRBV29-1,NA,TRBJ2-7
CASSVGGVNTIYF,TGTGCCAGCAGTGTGGGGGGCGTAAACACCATATATTTT,few,TRBV6-1,NA,TRBJ1-3
CASRDWDRVEQYF,TGTGCCAGCAGAGACTGGGACCGCGTCGAGCAGTACTTC,NA,TRBV2,NA,TRBJ2-7
CASSLAGLAGNIQYF,TGTGCCAGCAGCTTAGCGGGACTAGCGGGAAACATTCAGTACTTC,NA,TRBV7-2,TRBD2,TRBJ2-4
CASSMATGVEAFF,TGTGCCAGTAGTATGGCAACAGGGGTGGAAGCTTTCTTT,few,TRBV19,TRBD1,TRBJ1-1
CAISESGTGVSSYNEQFF,TGTGCCATCAGTGAGTCCGGGACAGGGGTGAGCTCCTACAATGAGCAGTTCTTC,NA,TRBV10-3,TRBD1,TRBJ2-1
CASSRLGGLNTEAFF,TGTGCCAGCAGCCGATTAGGAGGGTTGAACACTGAAGCTTTCTTT,once,TRBV7-9,NA,TRBJ1-1
CASSFKGAPVEKLFF,TGTGCCAGCAGCTTCAAGGGGGCGCCAGTTGAAAAACTGTTTTTT,NA,TRBV5-6,TRBD1,TRBJ1-4
CSVRTGLVPSGYTF,TGCAGCGTTCGCACAGGGTTAGTGCCGTCAGGCTACACCTTC,NA,TRBV29-1,NA,TRBJ1-2
CASSVRAYNSPLHF,TGTGCCAGCAGCGTCCGAGCATATAATTCACCCCTCCACTTT,NA,TRBV9,NA,TRBJ1-6
CASSLSPQGGVTGELFF,TGTGCCAGCAGCTTAAGTCCGCAGGGAGGAGTCACCGGGGAGCTGTTTTTT,NA,TRBV7-3,NA,TRBJ2-2
CASSHQPDRRADTQYF,TGCGCCAGCAGCCACCAACCGGATCGGCGAGCAGATACGCAGTATTTT,NA,TRBV4-3,NA,TRBJ2-3
CASSLGLAGSYEQYF,TGTGCCAGCAGCTTAGGACTAGCGGGGTCCTACGAGCAGTACTTC,NA,TRBV13,TRBD2,TRBJ2-7
CASSPDGTSEETQYF,TGTGCCAGCAGCCCCGACGGGACTAGCGAAGAGACCCAGTACTTC,NA,TRBV7-9,TRBD2,TRBJ2-5
CASSHGGEQYF,TGCGCCAGCAGCCACGGTGGCGAGCAGTACTTC,NA,TRBV5-1,NA,TRBJ2-7
CASSFPGQGSGANVLTF,TGTGCCAGCAGCTTTCCGGGACAGGGGTCTGGGGCCAACGTCCTGACTTTC,NA,TRBV7-9,TRBD1,TRBJ2-6